This TCR beta chain was documented in a study of T cell responses to AZD1222 COVID-19 vaccine. Study-level results: The donors showed a predominance of white British ancestry and of females, with possible underestimation of clonal diversity.

On this clone: Its antigen is unidentified.

V was pared by 5 bases and J by 1 base, with 8 bases of the junction left unmatched. From germline, CDR1 is MDHEN and CDR2 SYDVKM. This CDR3 region has 15 residues. Some clones are missing from TCRdb's copy, which holds only in-frame ones; the method was immunoSEQ multiplex PCR. The profile shows roughly 180,000 clones, roughly 90% of them singletons. Source: peripheral blood, taken on day 0 of AZD1222 vaccination. The V and J genes are TRBV28 and TRBJ2-7; 7 bases fit TRBD1. The receptor was isolated from an adult in good health. CDR3: CASSPTGTASYEQYF. The CDR3 DNA follows: TGTGCCAGCAGTCCGACCGGGACAGCGTCCTACGAGCAGTACTTC.